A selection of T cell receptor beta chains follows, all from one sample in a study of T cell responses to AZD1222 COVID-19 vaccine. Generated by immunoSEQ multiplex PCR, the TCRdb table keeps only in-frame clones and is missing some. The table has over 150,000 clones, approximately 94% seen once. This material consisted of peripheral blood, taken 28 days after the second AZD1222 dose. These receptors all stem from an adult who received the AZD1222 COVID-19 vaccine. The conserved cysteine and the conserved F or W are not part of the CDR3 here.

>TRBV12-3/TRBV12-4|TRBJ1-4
ASSYVEDEKLF
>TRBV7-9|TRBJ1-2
ASSRQGNYGYT
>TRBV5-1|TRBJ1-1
ASSLGMNTEAF
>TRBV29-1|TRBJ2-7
SVVGEGYEQY
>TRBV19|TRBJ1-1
ASSMAAGLDTEAF
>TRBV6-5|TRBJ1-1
ASSLLSVGTEAF
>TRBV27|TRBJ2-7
ASSKFNEQY
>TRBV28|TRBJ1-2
ASRVTGAGYGYT
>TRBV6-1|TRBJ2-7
ASSEFGRFTYEQY
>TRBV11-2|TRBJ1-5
ASSLNRDQPQH
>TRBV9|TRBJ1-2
ASSPQQGSGYT
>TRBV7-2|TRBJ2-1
ASSLARSGAGSYNEQF
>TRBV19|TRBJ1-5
ASSMLDSSFNQPQH
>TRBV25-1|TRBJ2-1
ASSEPHSMDEQF
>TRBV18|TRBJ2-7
ASSPAGAREQY
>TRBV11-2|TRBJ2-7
ASSLDGAVSYEQY
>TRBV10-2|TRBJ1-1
ASRRTAMNTEAF
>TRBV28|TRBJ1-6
ASSTTGLNNSPLH
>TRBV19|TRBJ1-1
ASSIEGVLTEAF
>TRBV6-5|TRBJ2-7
ASSPGSSYEQY
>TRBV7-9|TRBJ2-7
ASTKQGMSSYEQY
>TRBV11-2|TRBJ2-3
ASSSLLTVDTQY
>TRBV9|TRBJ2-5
ASSGQGIQETQY
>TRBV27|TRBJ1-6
ASSLFGARSPLH
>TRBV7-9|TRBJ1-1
ASSRGIMNTEAF
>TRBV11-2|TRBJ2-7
ASSLGVAGISSYEQY
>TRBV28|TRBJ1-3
ASSYQSRGPGNTIY
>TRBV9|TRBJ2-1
ASSVNSGRNEQF
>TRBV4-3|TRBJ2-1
ASSHSRRDGGNEQF
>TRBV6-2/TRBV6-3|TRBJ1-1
ASSSLRFMNTEAF
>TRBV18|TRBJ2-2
ASSIGAAGNTGELF
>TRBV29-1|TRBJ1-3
SVVEVSGNTIY
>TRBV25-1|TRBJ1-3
ATAEAAGHKTGNTIY
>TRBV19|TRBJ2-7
ASSIGRGESYEQY
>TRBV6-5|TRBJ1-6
ASSYRNSPLH
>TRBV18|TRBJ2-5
ASSPGVGETQY
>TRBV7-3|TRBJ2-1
ASSPPKRGVIENEQF
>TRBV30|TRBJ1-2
AWGVRVETNYGYT
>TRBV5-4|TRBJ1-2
ASSFGQVGYT
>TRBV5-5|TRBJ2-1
ASSLGPGGAPSSYNEQF
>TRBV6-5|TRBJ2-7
ASSPGTGPYEQY
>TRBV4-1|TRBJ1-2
ASSQERNYPYGYT
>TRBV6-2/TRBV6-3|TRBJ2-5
ASSYGGSAETQY
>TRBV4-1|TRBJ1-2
ASGRLLPDGYT
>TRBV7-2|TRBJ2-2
ASSDIRVIANTGELF
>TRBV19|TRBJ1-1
ATRAVPDTEAF
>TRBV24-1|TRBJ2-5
ATSDRGQGIETQY
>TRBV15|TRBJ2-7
ATSRDLTDYEQY
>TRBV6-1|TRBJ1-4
ASSEPGWDEKLF
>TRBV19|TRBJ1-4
ASSKRDRENEKLF
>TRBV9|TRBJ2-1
ASSVGFRTSGNEQF
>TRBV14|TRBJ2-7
ASSQEGDTLWASYEQY
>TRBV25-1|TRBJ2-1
ATTRGPYTNNEQF
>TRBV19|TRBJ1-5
ASSIVAGQQPQH
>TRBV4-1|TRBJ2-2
ASSPVLGLAGDGGYNGELF
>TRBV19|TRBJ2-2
ASSLRDRGAGELF
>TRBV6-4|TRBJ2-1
ASSDSTSGSNEQF
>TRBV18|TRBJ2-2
ASSRRSNTGELF